What follows are 18 T cell receptor beta chains derived from one specimen sequenced in a study of immune evolution from preneoplasia to lung adenocarcinoma. Assay: immunoSEQ multiplex PCR; the TCRdb copy retains only in-frame clones and omits some. Among about 2,700 clones listed, around 75% were seen once. Sequences were obtained from FFPE invasive lung adenocarcinoma tissue. The receptors stem from a person aged 55-85 years with invasive lung adenocarcinoma.

The chain links TRBV28 to TRBJ2-2; either TRBD1 or TRBD2 may fit D (5 bases each). Germline lookup yields CDR1 MDHEN and CDR2 SYDVKM. Trimming pared 2 bases from V and 2 bases from J, leaving 9 bases between. The CDR3 is made up of 15 amino acids. DNA for the CDR3: TGTGCCAGCAGTTTAGGGGCGGGTAACACCGGGGAGCTGTTTTTT. This gives the protein CASSLGAGNTGELFF.

The CDR3 sequence is CASHRPIANTIYF. The DNA for the CDR3 is TGTGCCAGCCACAGGCCCATCGCGAACACCATATATTTT. The V call is TRBV28, the J call TRBJ1-3; TRBD1 might be the D (5 bases). Trimming took off 8 bases at V and 7 bases at J, with 15 bases between the two ends. The CDR3 runs 13 residues. Germline V CDR1 and CDR2: MDHEN, SYDVKM.

This clone was detected a few times. The rearrangement joins TRBV27 to TRBJ1-1; D is undetermined. The CDR3 consists of 14 residues. With 6 bases removed from V and 5 bases from J, the gap between germline ends came to 16 bases. The germline gives CDR1 MNHEY, CDR2 SMNVEV (reference sequence). DNA of the CDR3: TGTGCCAGCAGCCTCAGCAGTGGGAGGACTGAAGCTTTCTTT. Amino acid sequence: CASSLSSGRTEAFF.

The CDR3: CASSLGLYEQYF. The CDR3 DNA reads as TGTGCCAGCAGTTTAGGATTGTACGAGCAGTACTTC. The J gene is TRBJ2-7, the V gene TRBV28, with unresolved D. This CDR3 is 12 amino acids long. Germline V gene sequence: CDR1 MDHEN, CDR2 SYDVKM. Trimming removed 2 bases at V and 4 bases at J, with 6 bases between.

V is TRBV7-2 and J is TRBJ2-7; D unclear. V dropped 7 bases and J dropped 2 bases, with 15 bases sitting between them. The CDR3 length is 14 residues. CDR1 and CDR2 from the germline V gene are SGHTA and FQGNSA. CDR3 sequence (DNA): TGTGCCAGCATCCGGAACACGCTTACCTACGAGCAGTACTTC. Translated: CASIRNTLTYEQYF. Variable domain in full (rest from reference TRBV7-2 and TRBJ2-7): GAGVSQSPSNKVTEKGKDVELRCDPISGHTALYWYRQSLGQGLEFLIYFQGNSAPDKSGLPSDRFSAERTGGSVSTLTIQRTQQEDSAVYLCASIRNTLTYEQYFGPGTRLTVT.

The chain carries TRBV19 and TRBJ2-3; D is uncertain. The V end was cut by 7 bases, the J end by 6 bases, with 14 bases between. Germline-derived CDR1 and CDR2 are LNHDA and SQIVND (reference sequence). The length of the CDR3 is 13 residues. The CDR3 nucleotides read TGTGCCAGTACCCGGCTGTTGGGTGATACGCAGTATTTT. Translation: CASTRLLGDTQYF.

The J gene is TRBJ2-4, the V gene TRBV10-3; tentative D call: TRBD1 (5 bases). The germline V and J ends were trimmed by 10 bases and 5 bases, with 15 bases remaining between them. Germline CDR1 reads ENHRY; CDR2 reads SYGVKD. This CDR3 is built from 13 residues. This CDR3 reads CATSDSRENIQYF. The CDR3 DNA reads TGTGCCACCTCAGACAGTCGAGAAAACATTCAGTACTTC.

The chain's CDR3 is CASISDTDTQYF. DNA of the CDR3: TGTGCCAGCATCTCGGACACAGATACGCAGTATTTT. The chain joins TRBV27 to TRBJ2-3, with no clear D. Germline V lookup: CDR1 MNHEY, CDR2 SMNVEV (reference sequence). V was clipped by 7 bases and J by 2 bases, with 7 bases between them. This CDR3 comprises 12 residues.

This clone has a single count. The V and J genes are TRBV20-1 and TRBJ2-1; tentatively, D is TRBD1 or TRBD2 (5 bases each). The CDR3 sequence is 11 residues long. Germline V gene data show CDR1 as DFQATT and CDR2 as SNEGSKA (reference sequence). Trimming took off 4 bases at V and 9 bases at J, with 10 bases between the two ends. The CDR3 DNA sequence: TGCAGTGCTATGTGGGGGAGTGAGCAGTTCTTC. Its protein is CSAMWGSEQFF.

The chain joins TRBV11-1 to TRBJ2-3; no reliable D call. V lost 1 base and J 4 bases, leaving 6 bases between the germline ends. The germline gives CDR1 SGHAT, CDR2 FQDESV (reference sequence). The CDR3 contains 13 residues. The CDR3 reads CASSLDYADTQYF. CDR3 bases: TGTGCCAGCAGCTTAGATTATGCAGATACGCAGTATTTT.

This clone was seen only once. V usage is TRBV30 and J usage is TRBJ1-4; 7 bases are shared with TRBD1. The CDR3 has 15 residues. Per germline, CDR1 GTSNPN and CDR2 SVGIG (reference sequence). Trimming removed 4 bases from V and 8 bases from J; junction bases left unmatched: 13. The CDR3 nucleotides are TGTGCCTGGACCAAAGGCACAGGGGCAGGGGAAAAACTGTTTTTT. It yields the protein CAWTKGTGAGEKLFF.

This sequence joins TRBV9 and TRBJ2-3, with 13 positions matching TRBD2. Germline CDR1 and CDR2: SGDLS and YYNGEE. V lost 4 bases, J lost 2 bases, and 4 bases stayed unmatched. The CDR3 consists of 16 residues. The CDR3 nucleotides read TGTGCCAGCAGCCTCGGGACTAGCGGGACCACAGATACGCAGTATTTT. This translates into CASSLGTSGTTDTQYF.

This clone was found a few times. The rearrangement uses TRBV6-6 and TRBJ1-2; tentative D call: TRBD1 (6 bases). V shed 5 bases and J shed 9 bases, with 16 bases lying between them. This CDR3 has 13 residues. Per germline, CDR1 MNHNY and CDR2 SVGAGI (reference sequence). Here the CDR3 reads CASSQQGIDRYTF. CDR3 DNA sequence: TGTGCCAGCAGTCAGCAGGGGATTGATCGCTACACCTTC.

The chain combines TRBV6-1 with TRBJ2-5; 12 bases are shared with TRBD2. Germline V gene data show CDR1 as MNHNS and CDR2 as SASEGT. The CDR3 covers 15 residues. V lost 2 bases to trimming and J lost 2 bases; unmatched junction nucleotides: 0. CDR3 sequence reads: CASSELAGGQETQYF. The CDR3 DNA is TGTGCCAGCAGTGAACTAGCGGGGGGGCAAGAGACCCAGTACTTC.

Note on this clone: The junction differs from germline at one of its ends, possibly a read error. CDR3 sequence: CANSQQGSDTEAFF. DNA for the CDR3: TGTGCCAACAGCCAACAGGGATCGGACACTGAAGCTTTCTTT. The V gene is TRBV7-2, the J gene TRBJ1-1, with a tentative D call TRBD1 (6 bases). Germline V gives CDR1 SGHTA, CDR2 FQGNSA. The CDR3 is 14 amino acids.

The chain uses TRBV27 and TRBJ2-1; D not resolved. The V end was cut by 6 bases, the J end by 5 bases, with 8 bases between. This CDR3 is 12 amino acids long. Germline lookup yields CDR1 MNHEY and CDR2 SMNVEV (reference sequence). CDR3 DNA sequence: TGTGCCAGCAGCCAATCTAACAATGAGCAGTTCTTC. Its translation is CASSQSNNEQFF.

The chain has TRBV7-9 and TRBJ1-2; perhaps TRBD1 as D (6 bases). V was cut by 2 bases and J by 4 bases, with 11 bases left in between. This CDR3 has 14 amino acids. Per germline, CDR1 SEHNR and CDR2 FQNEAQ (reference sequence). The CDR3 sequence: CASSLLQGGYGYTF. The CDR3 coding sequence is TGTGCCAGCAGCTTACTACAGGGTGGCTATGGCTACACCTTC. Supplemented by reference TRBV7-9 and TRBJ1-2, the full variable domain reads DTGVSQNPRHKITKRGQNVTFRCDPISEHNRLYWYRQTLGQGPEFLTYFQNEAQLEKSRLLSDRFSAERPKGSFSTLEIQRTEQGDSAMYLCASSLLQGGYGYTFGSGTRLTVV.

The CDR3 nucleotides are TGTGCCAGCAGGCGTACGCAGGAAGCATACAATGAGCAGTTCTTC. This gives the protein CASRRTQEAYNEQFF. The gene calls are TRBV28 and TRBJ2-1; D not certain. CDR3 size: 15 residues. Germline CDR1 MDHEN, CDR2 SYDVKM. The V end was cut by 6 bases, the J end by 4 bases, with 16 bases between.